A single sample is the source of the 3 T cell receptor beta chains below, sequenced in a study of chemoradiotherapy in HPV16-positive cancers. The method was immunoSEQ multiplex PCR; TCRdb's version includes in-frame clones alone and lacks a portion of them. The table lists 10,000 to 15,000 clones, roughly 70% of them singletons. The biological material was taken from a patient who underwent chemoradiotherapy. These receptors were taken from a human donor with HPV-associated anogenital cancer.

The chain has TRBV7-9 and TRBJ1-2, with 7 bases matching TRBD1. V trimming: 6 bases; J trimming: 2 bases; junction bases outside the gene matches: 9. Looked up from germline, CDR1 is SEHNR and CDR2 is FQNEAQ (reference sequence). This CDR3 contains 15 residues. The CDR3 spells CASSAAGGENYGYTF. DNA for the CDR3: TGTGCCAGCAGTGCTGCAGGGGGAGAAAACTATGGCTACACCTTC.

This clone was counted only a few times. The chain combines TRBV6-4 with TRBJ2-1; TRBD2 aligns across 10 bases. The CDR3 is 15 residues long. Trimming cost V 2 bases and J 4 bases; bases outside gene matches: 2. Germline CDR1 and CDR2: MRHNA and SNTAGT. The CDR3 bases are TGTGCCAGCAGTGACAAAGCGGGAGGGTACAATGAGCAGTTCTTC. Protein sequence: CASSDKAGGYNEQFF.

The CDR3 loop reads CASSPLANVLTF. CDR3 nucleotide sequence: TGCGCCAGCAGCCCCCTCGCCAACGTCCTGACTTTC. The chain combines TRBV4-1 with TRBJ2-6; unclear D gene. This CDR3 spans 12 amino acids. Trimming stripped 4 bases from V and 7 bases from J, with 5 bases between. Germline V gives CDR1 MGHRA, CDR2 YSYEKL.